This TCR beta chain was identified during a study of blood T cell repertoires in COVID-19. As for the study in general: Spain, Italy and the United States supplied samples that represented acute and convalescent COVID-19.

As handled by the study authors: Nucleated cell counts were estimated from reference gene primer amplification. Assay used: immunoSEQ multiplex PCR; TCRdb lists only in-frame clones, some missing. V, J and clone size derive from that table, while D and trimming were established from the DNA sequence. The table lists approximately 280,000 clones, around 80% of them singletons. The J segment lost 3 bases and the V segment lost 4 bases, leaving 9 bases of the junction unmatched. CDR3 length: 15 residues. The germline CDR1 and CDR2 sequences are SGHNT and YYREEE (reference sequence). The chain has TRBV5-4 and TRBJ2-7, with TRBD2 identical over 8 bases. The specimen sequenced was PBMCs or T cells enriched from blood (not recorded which). The clonotype originates from a middle-aged man who had been exposed to COVID-19. CDR3 loop: CASSPAGGDFYEQYF. For the CDR3, the DNA is TGTGCCAGCAGCCCGGCGGGGGGCGATTTCTACGAGCAGTACTTC.